Below are 5 T cell receptor beta chains sequenced from a single sample in a study of T-cell reconstitution after alpha-beta-depleted transplantation in children. Study-wide results and caveats: Expanded graft clones, several hundred of them, were reportedly the source of alpha-beta T cells about two months after transplant.

These TCRs are of unknown antigen specificity. Unique molecular identifiers were used in preparing the TCRbeta library. TCRdb re-called the PCR reads with MiXCR, one entry per CDR3 protein. Among around 30,000 distinct CDR3 sequences, approximately 7% were seen once, and the ten largest hold 27%. The sample here was peripheral blood, taken 60 days after TCRalphabeta/CD19-depleted stem cell transplant. The receptors stem from a child under three years old who had a stem cell transplant for acute myeloid leukemia, so the T cells may come from the graft donor.

This clonotype has at least ten counts. The chain uses TRBV7-2 and TRBJ2-7; D is uncertain. This CDR3 is 14 amino acids long. V lost 7 bases to trimming and J lost 0 bases, with 13 bases between them. Per germline, CDR1 SGHTA and CDR2 FQGNSA. The CDR3, as DNA: TGTGCCAGCAAGAAACTGGGTTACTCCTACGAGCAGTACTTC. Translating it yields CASKKLGYSYEQYF.

This clonotype was counted between two and nine times. This rearrangement joins TRBV9 to TRBJ2-3; possibly TRBD2 for D (5 bases). This CDR3 comprises 14 residues. V shed 6 bases and J shed 0 bases, with 11 bases lying between them. Germline V gene lookup returns CDR1 SGDLS and CDR2 YYNGEE. CDR3 coding DNA: TGTGCCAGCAACTCGGGGTCTAGCACAGATACGCAGTATTTT. This translates into CASNSGSSTDTQYF.

This clonotype showed up many times. The chain carries TRBV27 and TRBJ2-1, with TRBD1 matching 9 bases. The CDR3 spans 13 residues. Looked up from germline, CDR1 is MNHEY and CDR2 is SMNVEV (reference sequence). V shed 4 bases and J 9 bases; nucleotides not matched to a gene: 4. The CDR3 nucleotides are TGTGCCAGCAGTTGGGACAGGGCGCGTGAGCAGTTCTTC. The encoded protein is CASSWDRAREQFF.

The chain couples TRBV7-2 to TRBJ2-5, with unresolved D. The V gene lost 5 bases and the J gene lost 4 bases, with 8 bases spanning the gap. Germline CDR1 is SGHTA and CDR2 is FQGNSA. This CDR3 comprises 12 residues. In DNA, the CDR3 is TGTGCCAGCAGCCAACCGGGAGAGACCCAGTACTTC. Translation: CASSQPGETQYF.

This clonotype has at least ten counts. This rearrangement joins TRBV7-9 to TRBJ2-7, with D possibly being TRBD1 (7 bases). V was cut by 3 bases and J by 6 bases, with 15 bases left in between. The CDR3 is made up of 14 amino acids. CDR1 is SEHNR and CDR2 is FQNEAQ in the germline V gene (reference sequence). CDR3 amino acids: CASSFTGGGLEQYF. In nucleotides, the CDR3 is TGTGCCAGCAGCTTCACAGGAGGGGGCCTCGAGCAGTACTTC. Full variable domain (outside the CDR3, taken from reference TRBV7-9 and TRBJ2-7): DTGVSQNPRHKITKRGQNVTFRCDPISEHNRLYWYRQTLGQGPEFLTYFQNEAQLEKSRLLSDRFSAERPKGSFSTLEIQRTEQGDSAMYLCASSFTGGGLEQYFGPGTRLTVT.